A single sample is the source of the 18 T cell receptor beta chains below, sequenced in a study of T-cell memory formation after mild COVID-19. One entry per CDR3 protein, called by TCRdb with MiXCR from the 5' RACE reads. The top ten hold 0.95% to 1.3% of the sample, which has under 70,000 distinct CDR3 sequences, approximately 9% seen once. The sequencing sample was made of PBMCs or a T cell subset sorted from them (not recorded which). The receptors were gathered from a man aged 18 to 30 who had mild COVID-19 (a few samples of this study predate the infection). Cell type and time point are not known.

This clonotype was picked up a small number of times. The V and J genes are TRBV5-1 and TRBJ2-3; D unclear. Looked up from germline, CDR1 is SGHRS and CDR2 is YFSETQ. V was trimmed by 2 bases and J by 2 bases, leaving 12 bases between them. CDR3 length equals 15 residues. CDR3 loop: CASSLTGQLTDTQYF. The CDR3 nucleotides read TGCGCCAGCAGCTTAACGGGCCAGCTCACAGATACGCAGTATTTT.

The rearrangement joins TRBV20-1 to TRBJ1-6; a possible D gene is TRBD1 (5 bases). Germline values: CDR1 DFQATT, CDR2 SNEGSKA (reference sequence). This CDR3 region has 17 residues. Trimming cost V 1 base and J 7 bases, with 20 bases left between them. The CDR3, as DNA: TGCAGTGCTAGAGTGGTGGGGGTTGCAGGTCGGAATTCACCCCTCCACTTT. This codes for CSARVVGVAGRNSPLHF.

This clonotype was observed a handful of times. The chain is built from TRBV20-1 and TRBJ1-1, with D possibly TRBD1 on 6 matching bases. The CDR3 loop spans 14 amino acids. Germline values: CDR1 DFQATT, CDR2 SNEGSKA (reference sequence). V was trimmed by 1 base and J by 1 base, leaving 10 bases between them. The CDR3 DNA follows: TGCAGTGCTAGAGTCGGGGGCTGGAACACTGAAGCTTTCTTT. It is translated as CSARVGGWNTEAFF.

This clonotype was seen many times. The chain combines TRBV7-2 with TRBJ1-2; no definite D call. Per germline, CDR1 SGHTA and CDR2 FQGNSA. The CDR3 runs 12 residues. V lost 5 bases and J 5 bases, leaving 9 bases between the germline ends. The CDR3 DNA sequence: TGTGCCAGCAGCCAACAACCATATGGCTACACCTTC. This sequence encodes CASSQQPYGYTF.

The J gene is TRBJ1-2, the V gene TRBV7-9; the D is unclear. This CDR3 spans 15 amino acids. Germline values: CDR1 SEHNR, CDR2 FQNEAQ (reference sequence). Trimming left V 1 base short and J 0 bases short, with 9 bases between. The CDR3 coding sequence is TGTGCCAGCAGCTTAGAGGCGGCCTCTAACTATGGCTACACCTTC. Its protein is CASSLEAASNYGYTF.

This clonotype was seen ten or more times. In DNA form, the CDR3 reads TGTGCCAGCAGCTTAGATACAGCGAACACCGGGGAGCTGTTTTTT. Translating it yields CASSLDTANTGELFF. The rearrangement uses TRBV11-2 and TRBJ2-2; no definite D call. Germline-derived CDR1 and CDR2 are SGHAT and FQNNGV. Deletions cut 0 bases from V and 0 bases from J, with 5 bases between. The CDR3 has 15 amino acids.

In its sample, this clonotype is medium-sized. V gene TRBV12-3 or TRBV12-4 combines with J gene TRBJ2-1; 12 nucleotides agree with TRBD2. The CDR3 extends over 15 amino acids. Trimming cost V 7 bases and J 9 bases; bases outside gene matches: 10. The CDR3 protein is CASTRASGGAGEQFF. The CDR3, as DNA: TGTGCCAGCACCCGGGCTAGCGGGGGGGCCGGTGAGCAGTTCTTC.

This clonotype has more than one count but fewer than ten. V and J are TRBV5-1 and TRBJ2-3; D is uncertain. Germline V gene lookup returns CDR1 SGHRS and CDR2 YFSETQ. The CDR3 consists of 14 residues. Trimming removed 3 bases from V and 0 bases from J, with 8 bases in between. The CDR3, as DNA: TGCGCCAGCAGCTCTGGGGATAGCACAGATACGCAGTATTTT. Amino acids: CASSSGDSTDTQYF.

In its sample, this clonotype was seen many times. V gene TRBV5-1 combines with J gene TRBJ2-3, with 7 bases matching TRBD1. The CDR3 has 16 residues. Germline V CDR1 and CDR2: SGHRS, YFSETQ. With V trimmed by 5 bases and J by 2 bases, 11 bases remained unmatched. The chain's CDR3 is CASSKGDSASTDTQYF. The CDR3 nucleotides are TGCGCCAGCAGTAAAGGGGACAGCGCATCCACAGATACGCAGTATTTT.

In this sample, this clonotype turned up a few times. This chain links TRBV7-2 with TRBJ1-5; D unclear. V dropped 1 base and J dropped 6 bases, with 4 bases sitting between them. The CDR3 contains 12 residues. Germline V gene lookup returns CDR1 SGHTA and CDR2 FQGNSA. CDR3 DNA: TGTGCCAGCAGCTTAGACATTCAGCCCCAGCATTTT. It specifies CASSLDIQPQHF.

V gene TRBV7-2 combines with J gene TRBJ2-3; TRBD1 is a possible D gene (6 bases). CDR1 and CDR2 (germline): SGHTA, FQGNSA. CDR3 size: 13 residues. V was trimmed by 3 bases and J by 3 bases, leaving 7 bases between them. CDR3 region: CASSFRGTDTQYF. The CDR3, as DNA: TGTGCCAGCAGCTTCAGGGGAACAGATACGCAGTATTTT.

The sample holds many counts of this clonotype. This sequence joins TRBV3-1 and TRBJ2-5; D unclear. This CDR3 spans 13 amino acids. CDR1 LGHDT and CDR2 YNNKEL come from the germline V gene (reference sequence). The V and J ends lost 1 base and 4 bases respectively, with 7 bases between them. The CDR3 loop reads CASSQGVGETQYF. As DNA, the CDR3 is TGTGCCAGCAGCCAAGGGGTTGGAGAGACCCAGTACTTC.

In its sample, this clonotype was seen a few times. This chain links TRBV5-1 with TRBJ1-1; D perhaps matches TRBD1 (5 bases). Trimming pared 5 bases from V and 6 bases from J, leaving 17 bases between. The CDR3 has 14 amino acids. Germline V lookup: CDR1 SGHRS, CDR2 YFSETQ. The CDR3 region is CASRGPSGRAEAFF. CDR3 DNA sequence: TGCGCCAGCAGGGGGCCCTCCGGTCGAGCTGAAGCTTTCTTT.

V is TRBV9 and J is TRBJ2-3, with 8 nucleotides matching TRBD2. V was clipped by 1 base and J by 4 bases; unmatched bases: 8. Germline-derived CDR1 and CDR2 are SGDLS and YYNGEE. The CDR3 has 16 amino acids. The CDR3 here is CASSVLDSGVPDTQYF. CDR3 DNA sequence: TGTGCCAGCAGCGTATTGGATAGCGGGGTCCCAGATACGCAGTATTTT.

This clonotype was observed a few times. The CDR3 protein is CASRFYGENTEAFF. CDR3 in DNA: TGTGCCAGCAGGTTCTATGGGGAGAACACTGAAGCTTTCTTT. V and J are TRBV25-1 and TRBJ1-1; D not resolved. CDR1 and CDR2 (germline): MGHDK, SYGVNS. This CDR3 comprises 14 residues. Trimming removed 6 bases from V and 1 base from J, with 12 bases in between.

CDR3 DNA sequence: TGCGCCAGCAGTGTCTCGGGAGGCCAAGAGACCCAGTACTTC. Its translation: CASSVSGGQETQYF. The J gene is TRBJ2-5, the V gene TRBV5-1, with 7 bases identical to TRBD2. Germline CDR1 SGHRS, CDR2 YFSETQ. The CDR3 sequence is 14 residues long. Germline trimming cut 5 bases from V and 1 base from J; bases unmatched to any gene: 5.

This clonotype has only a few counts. CDR3 residues: CSANVHGTSGGASYNEQFF. CDR3 coding DNA: TGCAGTGCCAACGTACACGGGACTAGCGGGGGGGCGTCCTACAATGAGCAGTTCTTC. The gene calls are TRBV20-1 and TRBJ2-1; 16 positions match TRBD2. V trimming: 6 bases; J trimming: 1 base; junction bases outside the gene matches: 12. The CDR3 runs 19 residues. Germline values: CDR1 DFQATT, CDR2 SNEGSKA (reference sequence).

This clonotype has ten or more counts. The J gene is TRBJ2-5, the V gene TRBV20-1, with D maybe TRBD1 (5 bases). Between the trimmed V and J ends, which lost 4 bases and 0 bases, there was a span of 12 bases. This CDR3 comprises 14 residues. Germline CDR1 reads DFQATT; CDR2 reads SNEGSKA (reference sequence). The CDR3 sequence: CSATLSDNQETQYF. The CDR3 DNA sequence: TGCAGTGCTACCCTCTCGGACAACCAAGAGACCCAGTACTTC.